This T cell receptor (beta chain) was captured by sequencing in a study of CD8 T cells in ankylosing spondylitis. Quantitative molecular-barcoded 5'-RACE generated the TCR beta libraries. TCRdb independently ran MiXCR on the 5' RACE reads; one entry per CDR3 protein. This table has approximately 92,000 distinct CDR3 sequences, about 8.1% appearing once. The germline V gene has CDR1 DFQATT and CDR2 SNEGSKA (reference sequence). The length of the CDR3 is 17 residues. V was pared by 6 bases and J by 7 bases, with 11 bases of the junction left unmatched. This clonotype was counted many times. The origin of this receptor is a male donor with ankylosing spondylitis or in good health (not recorded which). The source material was blood, either unsorted or a sorted T cell fraction (not recorded which). This chain connects TRBV20-1 to TRBJ2-2, with 16 bases lining up with TRBD2. The CDR3 is CSASTGTSGGDLGELFF. The CDR3 nucleotides read TGCAGTGCCTCAACCGGGACTAGCGGGGGGGATCTCGGGGAGCTGTTTTTT.